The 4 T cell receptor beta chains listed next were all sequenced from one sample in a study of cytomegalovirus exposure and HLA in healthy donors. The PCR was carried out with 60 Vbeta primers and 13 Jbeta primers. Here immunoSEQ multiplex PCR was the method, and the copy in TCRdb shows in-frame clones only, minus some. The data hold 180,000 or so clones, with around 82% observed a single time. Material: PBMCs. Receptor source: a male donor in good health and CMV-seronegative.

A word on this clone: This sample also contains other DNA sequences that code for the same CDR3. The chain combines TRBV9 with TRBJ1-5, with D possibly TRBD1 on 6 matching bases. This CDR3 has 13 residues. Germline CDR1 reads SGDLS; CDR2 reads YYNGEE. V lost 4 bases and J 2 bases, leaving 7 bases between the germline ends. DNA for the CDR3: TGTGCCAGCAGCAGACAGGGCAATCAGCCCCAGCATTTT. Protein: CASSRQGNQPQHF.

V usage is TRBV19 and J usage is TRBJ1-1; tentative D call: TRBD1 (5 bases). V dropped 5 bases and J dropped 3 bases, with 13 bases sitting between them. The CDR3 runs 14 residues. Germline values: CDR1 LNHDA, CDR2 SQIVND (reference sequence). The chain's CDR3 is CASSQWAGDTEAFF. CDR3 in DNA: TGTGCCAGTAGTCAGTGGGCGGGGGACACTGAAGCTTTCTTT.

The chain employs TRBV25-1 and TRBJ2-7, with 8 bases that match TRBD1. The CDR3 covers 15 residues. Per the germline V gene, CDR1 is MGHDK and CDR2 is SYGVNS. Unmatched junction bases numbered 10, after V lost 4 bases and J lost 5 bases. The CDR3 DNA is TGTGCCAGCAGTGCCCCCGGGACAGGTCGCGACGAGCAGTACTTC. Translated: CASSAPGTGRDEQYF.

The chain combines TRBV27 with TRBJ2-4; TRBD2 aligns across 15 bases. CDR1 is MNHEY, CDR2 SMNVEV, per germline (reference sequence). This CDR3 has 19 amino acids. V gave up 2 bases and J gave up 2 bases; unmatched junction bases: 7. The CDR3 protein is CASSLDGLAGGGTKNIQYF. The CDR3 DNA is TGTGCCAGCAGTTTAGACGGACTAGCGGGAGGGGGAACCAAAAACATTCAGTACTTC.